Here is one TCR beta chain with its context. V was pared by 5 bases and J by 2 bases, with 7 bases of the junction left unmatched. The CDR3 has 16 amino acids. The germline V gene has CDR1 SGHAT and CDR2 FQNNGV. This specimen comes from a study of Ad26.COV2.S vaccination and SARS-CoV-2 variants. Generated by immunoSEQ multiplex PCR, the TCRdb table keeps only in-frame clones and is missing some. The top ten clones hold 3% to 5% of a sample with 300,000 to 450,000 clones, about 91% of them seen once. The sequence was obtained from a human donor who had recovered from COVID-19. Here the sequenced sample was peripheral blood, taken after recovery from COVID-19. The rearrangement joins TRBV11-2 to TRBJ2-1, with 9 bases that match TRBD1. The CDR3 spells CASSGMGQGPYNEQFF. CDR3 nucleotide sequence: TGTGCCAGCAGCGGCATGGGACAGGGCCCCTACAATGAGCAGTTCTTC. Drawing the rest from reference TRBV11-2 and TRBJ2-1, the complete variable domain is EAGVAQSPRYKIIEKRQSVAFWCNPISGHATLYWYQQILGQGPKLLIQFQNNGVVDDSQLPKDRFSAERLKGVDSTLKIQPAKLEDSAVYLCASSGMGQGPYNEQFFGPGTRLTVL.